These T cell receptor beta chains were read from a single sample in a study of graft-versus-host responses after intestinal transplantation. The antigens of these receptors remain unknown. Profiling relied on immunoSEQ multiplex PCR, and the TCRdb table lists in-frame clones only, not all of them. The sample includes 85,000 to 110,000 clones, roughly 93% of them seen just once. The material sequenced was unstimulated CD8+ T cells sorted from spleen or lymph node cells, taken before intestinal transplant. The receptor source for this set is a human donor who received an intestinal transplant. Each CDR3 is given with its conserved first and last residue. The D gene is left open where the match is weak. Rows give clone size only sometimes, using once, few, many, or a class for an expanded clone.

j_call d_call cdr3_length v_call clone_size cdr3_aa cdr3_nt
TRBJ1-1 NA 16 TRBV15 NA CATSRDRSQGGTEAFF TGTGCCACCAGCAGAGATCGTTCGCAGGGAGGGACTGAAGCTTTCTTT
TRBJ2-5 TRBD2 15 TRBV6-5 NA CASTPSGGTQETQYF TGTGCCAGCACCCCTAGCGGGGGGACTCAAGAGACCCAGTACTTC
TRBJ2-7 NA 13 TRBV11-1 NA CASSLYGGYEQYF TGTGCCAGCAGTCTATATGGGGGCTACGAGCAGTACTTC
TRBJ1-2 NA 17 TRBV21-1 NA CASSNPIGQGRDYGYTF TGTGCCAGCAGCAACCCCATCGGACAGGGGAGAGACTATGGCTACACCTTC
TRBJ1-5 TRBD1 18 TRBV5-1 NA CASSPDVTGKGFRQPQHF TGCGCCAGCAGCCCCGATGTGACAGGGAAAGGATTTAGACAGCCCCAGCATTTT
TRBJ2-1 NA 12 TRBV11-2 once CASSSLGNEQFF TGTGCCAGCAGCTCACTAGGCAATGAGCAGTTCTTC
TRBJ2-7 NA 13 TRBV27 NA CASSLTVTYEQYF TGTGCCAGCAGCCTAACAGTTACCTACGAGCAGTACTTC
TRBJ2-5 NA 15 TRBV10-2 once CASSLARGLQETQYF TGCGCCAGCAGTTTAGCGAGGGGTCTACAAGAGACCCAGTACTTC
TRBJ1-2 NA 15 TRBV4-1 NA CASSRDIGTYYGYTF TGCGCCAGCAGCCGGGACATAGGGACCTACTATGGCTACACCTTC
TRBJ2-3 TRBD2 11 TRBV27 once CASSSGGVQYF TGTGCCAGCAGTTCCGGGGGGGTGCAGTATTTT
TRBJ2-7 TRBD1 18 TRBV14 NA CASSHQFTGQGISYEQYF TGTGCCAGCAGCCATCAGTTTACGGGACAGGGGATCTCCTACGAGCAGTACTTC
TRBJ2-2 TRBD1 14 TRBV14 NA CASRQGPNTGELFF TGTGCCAGTAGACAGGGCCCGAACACCGGGGAGCTGTTTTTT
TRBJ2-7 NA 11 TRBV19 NA CASSMGYEQYF TGTGCCAGTAGTATGGGGTACGAGCAGTACTTC
TRBJ2-1 TRBD2 12 TRBV29-1 NA CSALGLHNEQFF TGCAGCGCCCTGGGACTACATAATGAGCAGTTCTTC
TRBJ1-1 TRBD1 17 TRBV5-1 NA CASSWPEGARMNTEAFF TGCGCCAGCAGCTGGCCAGAGGGGGCAAGGATGAACACTGAAGCTTTCTTT
TRBJ1-1 NA 15 TRBV19 NA CASSIRDYMNTEAFF TGTGCCAGTAGTATACGGGACTATATGAACACTGAAGCTTTCTTT
TRBJ2-3 NA 17 TRBV9 NA CASSAPEGGNSMDTQYF TGTGCCAGCAGCGCCCCCGAGGGGGGGAATAGTATGGATACGCAGTATTTT
TRBJ2-5 TRBD2 13 TRBV6-6 few CASSSHGGANQYF TGTGCCAGCAGCAGCCACGGGGGGGCGAACCAGTACTTC
TRBJ2-7 TRBD1 12 TRBV5-4 NA CAWTGATYEQYF TGTGCCTGGACAGGGGCCACCTACGAGCAGTACTTC
TRBJ1-2 NA 13 TRBV9 NA CASSVTNDYGYTF TGTGCCAGCAGCGTGACGAATGACTATGGCTACACCTTC
TRBJ2-7 TRBD2 15 TRBV7-9 NA CASSPRTSGANEQYF TGTGCCAGCAGCCCAAGGACTAGCGGGGCTAACGAGCAGTACTTC
TRBJ1-2 NA 16 TRBV27 NA CASREVAGFLNYGYTF TGTGCCAGCAGAGAGGTAGCGGGATTTTTGAACTATGGCTACACCTTC
TRBJ1-1 NA 14 TRBV6-1 NA CASSDSGLNTEAFF TGTGCCAGCAGTGACTCAGGTTTGAACACTGAAGCTTTCTTT
TRBJ2-1 NA 13 TRBV10-2 NA CASSDTWGNEQFF TGCGCCAGCAGTGACACTTGGGGTAATGAGCAGTTCTTC
TRBJ2-7 TRBD1 14 TRBV5-4 NA CASSSGTGTYEQYF TGTGCCAGCTCATCCGGGACAGGGACCTACGAGCAGTACTTC
TRBJ2-7 NA 13 TRBV5-6 NA CASSPWGSYEQYF TGTGCCAGCAGCCCGTGGGGCTCCTACGAGCAGTACTTC
TRBJ2-7 NA 12 TRBV29-1 NA CSVGNGPYEQYF TGCAGCGTTGGGAACGGCCCCTACGAGCAGTACTTC
TRBJ2-7 NA 16 TRBV5-1 NA CASSPIRPRTDYEQYF TGCGCCAGCAGCCCTATTAGGCCAAGGACAGACTACGAGCAGTACTTC
TRBJ2-1 TRBD1 13 TRBV6-1 NA CASRGTGGYEQFF TGTGCCAGCAGGGGGACAGGGGGCTATGAGCAGTTCTTC
TRBJ2-2 NA 15 TRBV4-1 NA CASSEGPGRTGELFF TGCGCCAGCAGCGAGGGCCCCGGCAGGACCGGGGAGCTGTTTTTT
TRBJ1-6 NA 16 TRBV9 NA CASSVEGDPHNSPLHF TGTGCCAGCAGCGTAGAGGGGGATCCGCATAATTCACCCCTCCACTTT
TRBJ2-5 TRBD2 14 TRBV11-2 NA CASSSSGGEETQYF TGTGCCAGCAGCTCTAGTGGGGGGGAAGAGACCCAGTACTTC
TRBJ1-1 NA 16 TRBV19 once CASSIDLSGVNTEAFF TGTGCCAGTAGTATAGATCTATCGGGGGTGAACACTGAAGCTTTCTTT
TRBJ2-1 TRBD2 17 TRBV7-8 NA CASSLGPPSGAYNEQFF TGTGCCAGCAGCTTAGGCCCTCCTAGCGGGGCCTACAATGAGCAGTTCTTC
TRBJ2-3 NA 13 TRBV5-1 NA CASSSHQGDTQYF TGCGCCAGCAGCTCCCACCAGGGGGATACGCAGTATTTT
TRBJ2-3 TRBD2 16 TRBV19 NA CASSIDLADLGDTQYF TGTGCCAGTAGTATAGATCTAGCGGATCTGGGAGATACGCAGTATTTT
TRBJ2-1 NA 13 TRBV12-2 NA CASRLTGEYEQFF TGTGCAAGTCGCTTAACCGGGGAATATGAGCAGTTCTTC
TRBJ2-3 NA 14 TRBV4-1 NA CASSPGASTDTQYF TGCGCCAGCAGCCCCGGGGCTAGCACAGATACGCAGTATTTT
TRBJ2-3 NA 15 TRBV5-1 NA CASSPGDLGTDTQYF TGCGCCAGCAGCCCGGGGGACTTGGGCACAGATACGCAGTATTTT
TRBJ2-5 TRBD2 18 TRBV7-9 once CASSLPLDVAGGQETQYF TGTGCCAGCAGCTTACCCCTCGATGTAGCGGGGGGGCAAGAGACCCAGTACTTC
TRBJ1-2 NA 15 TRBV2 NA CASNDTPGTPYGYTF TGTGCCAGCAACGACACCCCAGGGACTCCCTATGGCTACACCTTC
TRBJ1-2 NA 19 TRBV4-2 NA CASSQDSANRRGSSYGYTF TGTGCCAGCAGCCAAGATTCGGCCAACCGAAGGGGTTCTAGCTATGGCTACACCTTC
TRBJ1-1 NA 12 TRBV5-6 NA CASRDQNTEAFF TGTGCCAGCAGGGATCAGAACACTGAAGCTTTCTTT
TRBJ2-7 NA 11 TRBV11-2 NA CASSLAAEQYF TGTGCCAGCAGCTTAGCAGCCGAGCAGTACTTC
TRBJ2-7 TRBD2 15 TRBV27 NA CASSSGPSGAYEQYF TGTGCCAGCAGTTCCGGGCCTAGCGGGGCCTACGAGCAGTACTTC
TRBJ1-5 NA 13 TRBV19 NA CASSRVSNQPQHF TGTGCCAGTAGTAGGGTTAGCAATCAGCCCCAGCATTTT
TRBJ2-5 NA 15 TRBV13 NA CASSSGSGYQETQYF TGTGCCAGCAGCTCAGGGTCTGGGTACCAAGAGACCCAGTACTTC
TRBJ1-3 NA 15 TRBV4-1 once CASSQVPSSGNTIYF TGCGCCAGCAGCCAAGTTCCGAGCTCTGGAAACACCATATATTTT
TRBJ2-7 NA 14 TRBV27 NA CASSPSVEGYEQYF TGTGCCAGCAGTCCCTCGGTAGAGGGCTACGAGCAGTACTTC
TRBJ2-1 TRBD2 16 TRBV7-9 NA CASSSRLAGGLLEQFF TGTGCCAGCAGCTCACGACTAGCGGGGGGGCTGCTTGAGCAGTTCTTC
TRBJ1-3 NA 14 TRBV30 NA CAWSVTSSGNTIYF TGTGCCTGGAGTGTAACCAGCTCTGGAAACACCATATATTTT
TRBJ2-7 NA 11 TRBV20-1 NA CSARQGYEQYF TGCAGTGCTCGCCAGGGCTACGAGCAGTACTTC
TRBJ1-5 NA 15 TRBV6-1 NA CASTEDRGLGQPQHF TGTGCCAGCACAGAGGATCGGGGTTTAGGACAGCCCCAGCATTTT
TRBJ2-1 TRBD1 13 TRBV27 NA CASSLGTGNEQFF TGTGCCAGCAGTCTCGGGACAGGGAATGAGCAGTTCTTC